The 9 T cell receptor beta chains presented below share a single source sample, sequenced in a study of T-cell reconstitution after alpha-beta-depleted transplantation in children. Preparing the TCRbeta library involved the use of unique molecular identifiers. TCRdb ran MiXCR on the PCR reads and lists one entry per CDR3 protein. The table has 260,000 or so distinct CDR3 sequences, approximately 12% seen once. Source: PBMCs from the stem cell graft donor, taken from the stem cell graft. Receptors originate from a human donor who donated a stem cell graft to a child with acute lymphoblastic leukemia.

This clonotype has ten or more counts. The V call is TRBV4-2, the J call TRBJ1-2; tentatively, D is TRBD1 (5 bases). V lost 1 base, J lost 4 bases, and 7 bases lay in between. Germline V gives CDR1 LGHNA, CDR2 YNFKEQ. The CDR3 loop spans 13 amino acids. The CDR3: CASSQGDFYGYTF. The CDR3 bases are TGTGCCAGCAGCCAAGGGGACTTCTATGGCTACACCTTC.

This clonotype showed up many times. CDR3 region: CASSPRGGNTGELFF. CDR3 DNA sequence: TGTGCCAGCAGCCCCAGAGGGGGAAACACCGGGGAGCTGTTTTTT. The chain links TRBV7-3 to TRBJ2-2; D perhaps matches TRBD1 (6 bases). The CDR3 length is 15 residues. V lost 5 bases and J lost 2, with 12 bases in between. CDR1 SGHTA and CDR2 FQGTGA come from the germline V gene.

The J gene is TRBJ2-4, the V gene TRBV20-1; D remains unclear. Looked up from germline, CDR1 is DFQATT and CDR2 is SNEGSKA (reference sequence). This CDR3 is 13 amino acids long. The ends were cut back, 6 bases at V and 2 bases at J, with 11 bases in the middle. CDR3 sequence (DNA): TGCAGTGCCATTGAAGGGACCAAAAACATTCAGTACTTC. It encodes CSAIEGTKNIQYF.

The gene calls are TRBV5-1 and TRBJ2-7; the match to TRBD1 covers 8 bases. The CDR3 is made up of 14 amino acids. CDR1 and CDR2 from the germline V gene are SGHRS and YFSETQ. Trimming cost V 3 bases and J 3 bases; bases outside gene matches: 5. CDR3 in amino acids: CASSSGQGGYEQYF. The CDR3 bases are TGCGCCAGCAGCTCCGGACAGGGCGGCTACGAGCAGTACTTC.

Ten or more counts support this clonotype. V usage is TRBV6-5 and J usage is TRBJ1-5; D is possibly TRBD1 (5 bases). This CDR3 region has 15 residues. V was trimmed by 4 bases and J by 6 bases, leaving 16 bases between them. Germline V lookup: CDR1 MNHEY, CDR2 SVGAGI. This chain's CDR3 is CASSSMIGGSQPQHF. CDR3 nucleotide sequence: TGTGCCAGCAGTTCCATGATCGGGGGAAGTCAGCCCCAGCATTTT.

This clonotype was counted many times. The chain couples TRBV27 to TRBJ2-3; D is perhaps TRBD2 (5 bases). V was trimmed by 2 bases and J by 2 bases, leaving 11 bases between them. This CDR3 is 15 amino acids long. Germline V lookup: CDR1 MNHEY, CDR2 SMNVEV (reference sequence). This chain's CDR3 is CASSLDSGITDTQYF. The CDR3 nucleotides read TGTGCCAGCAGTTTAGACTCCGGGATCACAGATACGCAGTATTTT.

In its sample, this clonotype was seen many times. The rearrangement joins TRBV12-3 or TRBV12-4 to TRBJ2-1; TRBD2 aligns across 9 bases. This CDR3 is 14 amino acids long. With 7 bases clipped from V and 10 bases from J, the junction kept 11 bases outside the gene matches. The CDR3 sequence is CASTLPGTSFEQFF. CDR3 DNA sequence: TGTGCCAGCACCCTTCCCGGGACTAGCTTCGAGCAGTTCTTC.

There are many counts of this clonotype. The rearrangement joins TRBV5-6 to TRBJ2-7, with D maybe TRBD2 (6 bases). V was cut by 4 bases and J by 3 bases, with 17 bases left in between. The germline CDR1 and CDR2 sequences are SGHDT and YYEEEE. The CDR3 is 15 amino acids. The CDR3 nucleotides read TGTGCCAGCAGCCCGAGGAGGGGCAGGCTCTACGAGCAGTACTTC. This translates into CASSPRRGRLYEQYF.

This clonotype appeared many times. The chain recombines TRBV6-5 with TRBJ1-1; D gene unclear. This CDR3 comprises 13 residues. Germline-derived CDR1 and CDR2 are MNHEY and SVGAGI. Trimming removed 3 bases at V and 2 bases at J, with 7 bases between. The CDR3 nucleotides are TGTGCCAGCAGTTATGGAGATAACACTGAAGCTTTCTTT. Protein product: CASSYGDNTEAFF.